The text below deals with one TCR beta chain. Methods used by the authors: Nucleated cell number was recorded as an estimate derived from reference gene primer amplification. Sequencing used immunoSEQ multiplex PCR; TCRdb keeps in-frame clones, though not all of them. V and J calls and clone size are copied from that table; D and trimming were computed from the DNA. The sample has about 150,000 clones, 65% to 90% seen once. This sample stems from a study of blood T cell repertoires in COVID-19. Study information: Samples representing acute and convalescent COVID-19 were sourced from the United States, Italy and Spain. PBMCs, B-cell-depleted T cells, or T cells were the source of the cDNA or gDNA that made up the material.

The germline V gene has CDR1 MDHEN and CDR2 SYDVKM. The trim removed 5 bases at V and 5 bases at J, leaving 10 bases unmatched. The CDR3 is 15 residues long. The sequence derives from a man between 65 and 85 years old with acute or convalescent COVID-19. The gene calls are TRBV28 and TRBJ2-5; 8 nucleotides line up with TRBD1. The sample was peripheral blood. The CDR3 region has the DNA TGTGCCAGCAGTCCGCGGACAGGGCAACGGGAGACCCAGTACTTC. It codes for CASSPRTGQRETQYF.